This TCR beta chain was identified in a study of blood T cells in healthy people across ages. Deletions cut 4 bases from V and 2 bases from J, with 16 bases between. This CDR3 region has 16 residues. Germline CDR1 is MGHRA and CDR2 is YSYEKL. A sample-barcoded 5' primer and a J-beta primer mix were used in a second PCR of roughly 6 to 11 cycles. The authors tagged each cDNA molecule using a template-switch adaptor with 12 random nucleotides. TCRdb re-analysed the 5' RACE reads in MiXCR, keeping a single row per CDR3 protein. The sample includes roughly 1.4 million distinct CDR3 sequences, 59% of them seen just once. Total RNA extracted from each sample amounted to at least 5.5 micrograms.

The receptor was derived from a man aged 18 to 29 in good health. V gene TRBV4-1 combines with J gene TRBJ2-3; the D gene is possibly TRBD2 (6 bases). The sample was blood. Written as DNA, the CDR3 is TGCGCCAGCAGCCCTCTAGAGGGACTCTTCACAGATACGCAGTATTTT. Translating it yields CASSPLEGLFTDTQYF.